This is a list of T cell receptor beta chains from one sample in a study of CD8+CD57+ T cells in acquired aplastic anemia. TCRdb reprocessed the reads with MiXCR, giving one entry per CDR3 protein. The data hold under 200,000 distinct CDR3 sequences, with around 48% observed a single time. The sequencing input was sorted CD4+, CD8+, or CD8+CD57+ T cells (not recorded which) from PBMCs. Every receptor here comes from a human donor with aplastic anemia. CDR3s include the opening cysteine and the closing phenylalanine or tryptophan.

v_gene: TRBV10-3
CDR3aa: CAISASNGQGASKVCTEAFF

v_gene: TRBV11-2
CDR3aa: CASSILAGGAYNEQFF

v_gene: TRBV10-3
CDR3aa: CAISACVAGENEQFF

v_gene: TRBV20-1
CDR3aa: CSARSGSVTYEQYF

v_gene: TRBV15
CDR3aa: CAPETVEAYEQYF

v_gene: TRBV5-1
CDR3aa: CASSLNGRYGYTF

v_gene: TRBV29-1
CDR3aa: CSALKGGTEKLFF

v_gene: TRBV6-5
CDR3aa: CASTLTMDWPSNQPQHF

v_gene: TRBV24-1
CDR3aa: CATSEHSGEQYF

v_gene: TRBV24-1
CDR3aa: CATSDSIVADTQYF

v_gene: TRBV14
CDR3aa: CASSQRLAGPREQCF

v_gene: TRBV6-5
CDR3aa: CASSYVVLGPNTEAFF

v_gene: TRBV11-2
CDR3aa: CASSTPGSMTYEQYF

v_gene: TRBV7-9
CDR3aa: CASQGASDEQFF

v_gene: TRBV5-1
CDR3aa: CASSLDPGTGGGYTF

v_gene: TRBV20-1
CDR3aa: CSAPRLAGGLGWKQFF

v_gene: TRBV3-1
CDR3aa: CASSQETEQYF